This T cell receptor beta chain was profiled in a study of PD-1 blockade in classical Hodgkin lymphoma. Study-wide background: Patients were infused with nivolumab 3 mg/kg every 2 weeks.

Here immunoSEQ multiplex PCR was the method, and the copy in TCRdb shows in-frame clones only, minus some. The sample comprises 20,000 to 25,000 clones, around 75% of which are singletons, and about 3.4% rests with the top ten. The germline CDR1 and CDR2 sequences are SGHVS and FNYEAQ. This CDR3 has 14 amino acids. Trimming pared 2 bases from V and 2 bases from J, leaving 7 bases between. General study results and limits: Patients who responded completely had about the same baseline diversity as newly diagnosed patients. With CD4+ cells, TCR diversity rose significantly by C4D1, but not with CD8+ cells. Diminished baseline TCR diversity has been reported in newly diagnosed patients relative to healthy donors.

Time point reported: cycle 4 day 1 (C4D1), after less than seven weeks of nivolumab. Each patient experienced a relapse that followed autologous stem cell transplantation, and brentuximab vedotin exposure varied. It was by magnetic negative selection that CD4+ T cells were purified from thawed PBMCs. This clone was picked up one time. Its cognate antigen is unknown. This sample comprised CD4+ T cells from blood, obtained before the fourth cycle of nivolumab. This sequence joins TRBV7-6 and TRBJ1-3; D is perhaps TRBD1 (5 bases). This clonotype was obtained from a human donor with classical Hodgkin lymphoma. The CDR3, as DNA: TGTGCCAGCAGCTTACAGGGTACTGGAAACACCATATATTTT. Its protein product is CASSLQGTGNTIYF.